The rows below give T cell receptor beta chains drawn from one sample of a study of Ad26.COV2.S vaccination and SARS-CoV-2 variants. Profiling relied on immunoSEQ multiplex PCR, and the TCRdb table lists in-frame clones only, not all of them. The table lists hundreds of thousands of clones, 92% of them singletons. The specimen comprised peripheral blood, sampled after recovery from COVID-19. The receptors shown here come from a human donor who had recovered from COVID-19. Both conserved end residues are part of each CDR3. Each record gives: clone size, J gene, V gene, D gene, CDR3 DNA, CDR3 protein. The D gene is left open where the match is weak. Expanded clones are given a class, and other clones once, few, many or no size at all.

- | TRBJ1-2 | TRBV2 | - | TGTGCCAGCAGTGAAGGGCGGAGGAACTATGGCTACACCTTC | CASSEGRRNYGYTF
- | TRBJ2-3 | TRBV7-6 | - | TGTGCCAGCAGCCCCGTTGGGGGGGGGCAGGGAGATACGCAGTATTTT | CASSPVGGGQGDTQYF
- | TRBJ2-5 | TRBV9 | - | TGTGCCAGCAGCCGTGGACCACAGTCAGAAGAGACCCAGTACTTC | CASSRGPQSEETQYF
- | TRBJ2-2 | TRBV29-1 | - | TGCAGCGCCGCCGTCACCGGGGAGCTGTTTTTT | CSAAVTGELFF
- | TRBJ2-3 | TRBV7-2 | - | TGTGCCTCAAGAGGGGTTGATACGCAGTATTTT | CASRGVDTQYF
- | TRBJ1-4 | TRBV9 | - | TGTGCCAGCAGCCCCCTCGGGGCGTTGGCTGAAAAACTGTTTTTT | CASSPLGALAEKLFF
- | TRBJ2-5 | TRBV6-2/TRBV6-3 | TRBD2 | TGTGCCAGCAGTTACGACGCGGGGGGAGAGACCCAGTACTTC | CASSYDAGGETQYF
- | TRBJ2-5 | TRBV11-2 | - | TGTGCCAGCAGCTTAGGGGGTGAGGGCCGGGAGACCCAGTACTTC | CASSLGGEGRETQYF
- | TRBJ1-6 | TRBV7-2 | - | TGTGCCAGCAGTTATAGACAGAAACCCAATTCACCCCTCCACTTT | CASSYRQKPNSPLHF
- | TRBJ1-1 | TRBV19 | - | TGTGCCAGTTCCTTGAACACTGAAGCTTTCTTT | CASSLNTEAFF
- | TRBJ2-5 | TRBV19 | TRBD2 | TGTGCCAGTAGTATTGGGGGGGTTGACCAAGAGACCCAGTACTTC | CASSIGGVDQETQYF
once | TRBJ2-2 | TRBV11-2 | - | TGTGCCAGCAGCTTGGGAGATAACACCGGGGAGCTGTTTTTT | CASSLGDNTGELFF
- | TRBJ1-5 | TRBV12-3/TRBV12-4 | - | TGTGCCAGCAGCTTAGGGCAGCCCCAGCATTTT | CASSLGQPQHF
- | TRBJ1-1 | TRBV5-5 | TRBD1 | TGTGCCAGCAGCCTGGACAGGGTAGCTTTCTTT | CASSLDRVAFF
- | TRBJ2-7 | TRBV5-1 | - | TGCGCCAGCAGCTTGGAGTGGGGGGGCGGCGAGCAGTACTTC | CASSLEWGGGEQYF
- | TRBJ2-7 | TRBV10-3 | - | TGTGCCATCAGTGAGTCGGGAGGCCCCTACGAGCAGTACTTC | CAISESGGPYEQYF
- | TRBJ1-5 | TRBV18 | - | TGTGCCAGCTCACCGGAAGGGAGGACCGATCAGCCCCAGCATTTT | CASSPEGRTDQPQHF
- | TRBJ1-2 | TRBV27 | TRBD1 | TGTGCCAGCAGTCAAGCCGGGACAGACTATGGCTACACCTTC | CASSQAGTDYGYTF
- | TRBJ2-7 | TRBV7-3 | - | TGTGCCAGCAGCTTATCGGGGGGCGTAACCTACGAGCAGTACTTC | CASSLSGGVTYEQYF
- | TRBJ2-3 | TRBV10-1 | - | TGCGCCAGCAGTGAGTCTGCGGGTGTCGCAGATACGCAGTATTTT | CASSESAGVADTQYF
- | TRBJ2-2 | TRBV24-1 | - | TGTGCCACCAGTGACCCAGGGGAACACACCGGGGAGCTGTTTTTT | CATSDPGEHTGELFF
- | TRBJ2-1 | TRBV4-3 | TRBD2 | TGCGCCAGCAGCCGTGAGGTACTAGCGGGGGCATGGAATGAGCAGTTCTTC | CASSREVLAGAWNEQFF
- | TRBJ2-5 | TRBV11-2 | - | TGTGCCAGCAGCTTAGAGCATCAAGAGACCCAGTACTTC | CASSLEHQETQYF
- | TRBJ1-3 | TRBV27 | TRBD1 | TGTGCCAGCAGCGCAGGGGGACAGGGGACAAACACCATATATTTT | CASSAGGQGTNTIYF
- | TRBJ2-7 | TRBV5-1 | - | TGCGCCAGCAGCGACCTCGGGGGCGGATCCTACGAGCAGTACTTC | CASSDLGGGSYEQYF
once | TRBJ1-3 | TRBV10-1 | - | TGCGCCAGCTCGAGGGCAGTTGGAAACACCATATATTTT | CASSRAVGNTIYF
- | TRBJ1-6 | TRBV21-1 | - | TGTGCCAGCAGCAAAGGGGGGGGCTTTTATTCACCCCTCCACTTT | CASSKGGGFYSPLHF
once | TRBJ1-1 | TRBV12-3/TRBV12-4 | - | TGTGCCAGCAGTTTAGGGCAGCACACTGAAGCTTTCTTT | CASSLGQHTEAFF
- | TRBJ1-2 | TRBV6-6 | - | TGTGCCAGCAGTTATGGCGGTGGCTACACCTTC | CASSYGGGYTF
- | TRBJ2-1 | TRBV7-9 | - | TGTGCCAGCAGCTTCGGAGGGGCCGCCTACAATGAGCAGTTCTTC | CASSFGGAAYNEQFF
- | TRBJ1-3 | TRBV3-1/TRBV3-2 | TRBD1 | TGTGCCAGCACCCCCACGACAGGGCGAACTGGAAACACCATATATTTT | CASTPTTGRTGNTIYF
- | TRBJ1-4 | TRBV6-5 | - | TGTGCCAGCAGTTACTCGGGGACGAGAGATGAAAAACTGTTTTTT | CASSYSGTRDEKLFF
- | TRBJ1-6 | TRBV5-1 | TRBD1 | TGCGCCAGCAGCTTGGAGGGACAGGGAGGGTCACCCCTCCACTTT | CASSLEGQGGSPLHF
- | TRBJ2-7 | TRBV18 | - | TGTGCCAGCTCACCGCCAATTCCCCTCGAGTACGAGCAGTACTTC | CASSPPIPLEYEQYF
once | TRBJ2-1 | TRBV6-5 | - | TGTGCCAGCAGTTACTCTGGAGCGAGCTCCTACAATGAGCAGTTCTTC | CASSYSGASSYNEQFF
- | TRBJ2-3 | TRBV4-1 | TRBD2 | TGCGCCAGCAACCCTAGCGGGGGCAATGCAGATACGCAGTATTTT | CASNPSGGNADTQYF
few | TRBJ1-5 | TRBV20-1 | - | TGCAGTGCTAGTGGAGGTGTCAATCAGCCCCAGCATTTT | CSASGGVNQPQHF
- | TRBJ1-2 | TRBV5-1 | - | TGCGCCAGCAGCTCAACATACAACACGCGAGATGGCTACACCTTC | CASSSTYNTRDGYTF
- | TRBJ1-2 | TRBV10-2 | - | TGCGCCAGCAGTGTCCCGATCGAAGGAGCTAACTATGGCTACACCTTC | CASSVPIEGANYGYTF
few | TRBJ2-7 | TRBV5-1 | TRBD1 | TGCGCCAGCAGCCCCCGGGACAGGGGAAACGAGCAGTACTTC | CASSPRDRGNEQYF
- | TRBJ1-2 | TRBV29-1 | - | TGCAGCGTTGAGGGGGTAGGGGGCTACACCTTC | CSVEGVGGYTF
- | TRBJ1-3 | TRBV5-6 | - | TGTGCCAGCCGATCGAGGAAGAGCTCTGGAAACACCATATATTTT | CASRSRKSSGNTIYF
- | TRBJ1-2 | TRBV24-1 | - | TGTGCCACCAGTGACACTCATGACGGACCCTATGGCTACACCTTC | CATSDTHDGPYGYTF
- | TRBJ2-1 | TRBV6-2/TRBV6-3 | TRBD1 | TGTGCCAGCAGCCAACAGGGGGCCTCCTACAATGAGCAGTTCTTC | CASSQQGASYNEQFF
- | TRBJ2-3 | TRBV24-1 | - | TGTGCCACCAGTGAAGCCCGGCATTCCGGCACAGATACGCAGTATTTT | CATSEARHSGTDTQYF
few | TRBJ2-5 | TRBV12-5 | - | TGTGCTAGTGGTTTACGGCGGCCCGAAACCGATCAAGAGACCCAGTACTTC | CASGLRRPETDQETQYF
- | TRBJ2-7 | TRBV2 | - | TGTGCCAGCAGTGGGAGCTCCTACGAGCAGTACTTC | CASSGSSYEQYF
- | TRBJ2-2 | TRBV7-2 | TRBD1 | TGTGCCAGCAGCTCCCGACAGGGGGCCACCACCGGGGAGCTGTTTTTT | CASSSRQGATTGELFF
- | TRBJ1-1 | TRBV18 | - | TGTGCCAGCTCACCAAGGGAACAGGGCTTCGGCACTGAAGCTTTCTTT | CASSPREQGFGTEAFF
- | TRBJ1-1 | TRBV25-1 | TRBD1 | TGTGCCAGCAGTGAAGGTGGGACAGGGGTGAACACTGAAGCTTTCTTT | CASSEGGTGVNTEAFF
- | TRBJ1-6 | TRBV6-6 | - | TGTGCCAGCAGTTCCAATCAAGGTCCTAATTCACCCCTCCACTTT | CASSSNQGPNSPLHF
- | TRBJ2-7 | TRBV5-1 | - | TGCGCCAGCAGCTTGGCCGACCCCGGATACGAGCAGTACTTC | CASSLADPGYEQYF